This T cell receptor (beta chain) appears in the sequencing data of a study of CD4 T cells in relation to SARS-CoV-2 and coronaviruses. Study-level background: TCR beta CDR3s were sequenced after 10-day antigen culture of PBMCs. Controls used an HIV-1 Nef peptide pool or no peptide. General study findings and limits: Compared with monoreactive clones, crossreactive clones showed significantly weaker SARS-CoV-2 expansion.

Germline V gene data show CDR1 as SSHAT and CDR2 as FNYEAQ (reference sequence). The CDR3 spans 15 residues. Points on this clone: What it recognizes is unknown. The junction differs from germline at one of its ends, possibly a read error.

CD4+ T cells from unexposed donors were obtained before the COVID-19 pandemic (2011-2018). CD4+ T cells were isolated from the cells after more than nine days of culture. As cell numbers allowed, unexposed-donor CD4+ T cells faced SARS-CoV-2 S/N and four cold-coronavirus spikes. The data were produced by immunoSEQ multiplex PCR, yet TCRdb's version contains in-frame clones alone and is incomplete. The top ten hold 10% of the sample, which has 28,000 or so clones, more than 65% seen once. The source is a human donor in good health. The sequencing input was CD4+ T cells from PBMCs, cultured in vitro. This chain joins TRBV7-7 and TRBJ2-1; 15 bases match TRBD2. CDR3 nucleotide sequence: TGTGCTAGCAGCAAGGGACTAGCGGGAGGCAATGAGCAGTTCTTC. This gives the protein CASSKGLAGGNEQFF.